The entry below describes one T cell receptor (beta chain). Antigen specificity is unknown. This CDR3 is built from 13 residues. V was shortened by 5 bases and J by 2 bases, with 10 bases between the two germline ends. Germline V lookup: CDR1 SEHNR, CDR2 FQNEAQ (reference sequence). This entry belongs to a study of shared clonotypes between healthy human individuals. CD45RA+ naive and CD45RA-negative memory subsets were separated from CD4+ cells. Repertoires were generated with immunoSEQ multiplex PCR, while TCRdb's copy carries only in-frame clones and drops some. The profile shows some 200,000 clones, under 80% of them singletons. Study-wide results and limits: Some naive CD4 clonotypes, roughly 4.8%, turned up in common across a handful of donors.

Sequences were obtained from memory CD4+ T cells sorted from blood. Subset: CD45RA-negative fraction. The sequence was collected from a man aged 30-40 years in good health. This sequence joins TRBV7-9 and TRBJ2-7; maybe TRBD1 (5 bases). The CDR3 DNA sequence: TGTGCCAGCAGCATTGACAGTGCCTACGAGCAGTACTTC. Translated, it gives CASSIDSAYEQYF. Complete variable domain (other parts from reference TRBV7-9 and TRBJ2-7): DTGVSQNPRHKITKRGQNVTFRCDPISEHNRLYWYRQTLGQGPEFLTYFQNEAQLEKSRLLSDRFSAERPKGSFSTLEIQRTEQGDSAMYLCASSIDSAYEQYFGPGTRLTVT.